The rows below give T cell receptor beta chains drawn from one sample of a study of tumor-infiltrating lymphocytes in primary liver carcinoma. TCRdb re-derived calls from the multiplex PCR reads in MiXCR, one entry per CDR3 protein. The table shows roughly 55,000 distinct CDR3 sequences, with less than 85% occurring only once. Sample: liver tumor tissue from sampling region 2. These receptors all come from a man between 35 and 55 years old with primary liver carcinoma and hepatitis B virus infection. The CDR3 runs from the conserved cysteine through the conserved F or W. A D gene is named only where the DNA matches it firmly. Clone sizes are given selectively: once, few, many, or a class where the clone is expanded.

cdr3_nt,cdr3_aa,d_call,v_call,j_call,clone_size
TGTGCCAGCGGCCAAGACGGGACAGGGGGCCAAGAGACCCAGTATTTC,CASGQDGTGGQETQYF,TRBD1,TRBV4-2,TRBJ2-5,-
TGTGCCAGCAGCCACACCGCTGGAAACCTATACAATGAGCAGTTCTTC,CASSHTAGNLYNEQFF,-,TRBV12-3/TRBV12-4,TRBJ2-1,-
TGTGCCAGCAACGCGGGACTAGCGGAATTCAATGAGCGGTTCTTC,CASNAGLAEFNERFF,TRBD2,TRBV6-1,TRBJ2-1,-
TGTGCCAGCAGCTCAGCCCTTAACACCGGGAAGCTGTTTTTT,CASSSALNTGKLFF,-,TRBV5-8,TRBJ2-2,-
TGTGCCTGGAGTGGAAAGGGACGTGCCTATGGCTACACCTTC,CAWSGKGRAYGYTF,-,TRBV30,TRBJ1-2,many
TGCGCAAGCAGCCAAGGGGACAGGTACTATGTCTACACCTTC,CASSQGDRYYVYTF,TRBD1,TRBV4-1,TRBJ1-2,-
TGCAGCGTTGACCCCATAACAGATACGCAGTATTTT,CSVDPITDTQYF,-,TRBV29-1,TRBJ2-3,-
TGTGCCAGCAGTTACTCTAGCGACACCGGGGAGCTGTTTTTT,CASSYSSDTGELFF,-,TRBV6-2/TRBV6-3,TRBJ2-2,few
TGCAGTGCCGGGACAAACTACGAGCAGTACTTC,CSAGTNYEQYF,-,TRBV29-1,TRBJ2-7,-
TGTGGCAGCAGCCAAGCTCTGACCGTCGGGGAGCTGTTTTTT,CGSSQALTVGELFF,-,TRBV4-2,TRBJ2-2,-
TGCGCCAGCAGCCAGACCAATGCCCTAGCGGGAGTCACCGCTACACAGTATTTT,CASSQTNALAGVTATQYF,TRBD2,TRBV4-1,TRBJ2-3,-
TGTGCCAACGGCTCATACCGGCTAGTTAGTGAGCAGTTCTTC,CANGSYRLVSEQFF,-,TRBV11-2,TRBJ2-1,-
TGTGCCAGCACCTTAGTATTAGGAGGAGCGAACACCTGGGAGCTGTTTTTT,CASTLVLGGANTWELFF,-,TRBV11-2,TRBJ2-2,-
TGTGTCATCAGCCTCCAACAGGGGGAGGCGTATGAGCAGTACTTC,CVISLQQGEAYEQYF,TRBD1,TRBV11-2,TRBJ2-7,-
TGTGCCAGCAGCTTAGCAACTAGCGGGAGGAAACTGTCAGATACACGGTATTTT,CASSLATSGRKLSDTRYF,TRBD2,TRBV11-2,TRBJ2-3,-
TGTGGCAGCAGCTTGGACAGGGCTGGAAACACCATATATTTT,CGSSLDRAGNTIYF,TRBD1,TRBV5-4,TRBJ1-3,-
TGTGCCTGCAGGGGAGACGGCTATGGCTACATCTTC,CACRGDGYGYIF,-,TRBV6-2/TRBV6-3,TRBJ1-2,-
TGTGCCAGCAGATTACGGACTAGCGACTACAATGAGCAGTTCTTC,CASRLRTSDYNEQFF,TRBD2,TRBV4-2,TRBJ2-1,medium-sized
TGTGCCAGCAGTGGGGCACACACTGAAGCTTTCTTT,CASSGAHTEAFF,-,TRBV6-5,TRBJ1-1,-
TGTGCCAGCAACGGACAGGGAGTAACCGGGGAGCTGTTTTTT,CASNGQGVTGELFF,TRBD1,TRBV2,TRBJ2-2,many
TGTGCCATCAGGGAGTGGGACGACTCTGGGGAGCTGTTTTTT,CAIREWDDSGELFF,-,TRBV10-3,TRBJ2-2,-
TGTGCCAGTAGCCAAACTCCTGGCGGGGGGAGAGAGACTGAGTACTTC,CASSQTPGGGRETEYF,TRBD2,TRBV11-2,TRBJ2-5,-
TGCACCAGCTGTGTGACAGGGGAAGACTATGGCTACACCTTC,CTSCVTGEDYGYTF,TRBD1,TRBV4-1,TRBJ1-2,-
TGTGCCAGCAGCGCTCGTCCGGGACAGGGGATAAACATTCAGTACTTC,CASSARPGQGINIQYF,TRBD1,TRBV11-2,TRBJ2-4,-
TGCAGCGTTGAAGCGGACAGGGGGCGAACAGAGACCCGGTACTTC,CSVEADRGRTETRYF,TRBD1,TRBV29-1,TRBJ2-5,-
TGTGCCAGCAGCCAAGATTTCGAACAGAGTTACAATGAGCAGTTCTTC,CASSQDFEQSYNEQFF,-,TRBV14,TRBJ2-1,-
TGCAGCGTTGCCCCGACAGGGCACCACAAGCAGTACTTC,CSVAPTGHHKQYF,TRBD1,TRBV29-1,TRBJ2-7,-
TGCGCCAGCAGCTCTGGACAGGGGGGCAGGAACACAGATACGCAGTATTTT,CASSSGQGGRNTDTQYF,TRBD1,TRBV5-1,TRBJ2-3,-
TGTGCCAGCAGTGCCGTAGAGAGATGGGTAAACAATGAGCAGTTCTTC,CASSAVERWVNNEQFF,-,TRBV14,TRBJ2-1,once
TGTGCCAGCAGCTTAGAGGGACTAGCGTGGACAGATACGCAGTATTTT,CASSLEGLAWTDTQYF,TRBD2,TRBV11-2,TRBJ2-3,many
TGTGCCCGGAGTCTCCTCAATGAGCAGTTCTTC,CARSLLNEQFF,-,TRBV30,TRBJ2-1,-
TGTGCCAGCAGCGGCCGGGACGTCGAGCATGGCAACACCTTC,CASSGRDVEHGNTF,-,TRBV5-6,TRBJ1-2,-
TGTGCCAGTAGCCCAGCATACGAGCAGTACTTC,CASSPAYEQYF,-,TRBV11-2,TRBJ2-7,-
TGTGCCAGCAGTGATTGGGTAAGCCCCCACCACGAGGGCGAGCAGTACTTC,CASSDWVSPHHEGEQYF,-,TRBV6-1,TRBJ2-7,medium-sized
TGTGTCAGCAGTCCACTTCGGGGAGATACGCAGTATTTT,CVSSPLRGDTQYF,-,TRBV12-3/TRBV12-4,TRBJ2-3,-
TGTGCCAGCAGTGAGGTTCGGGCGGGAGGGGCTTCCTACGAGCAGTACTTC,CASSEVRAGGASYEQYF,TRBD2,TRBV6-1,TRBJ2-7,-
TGTGCCAGCAGTCCCGAAGGACTAGCTACCGCTCATAGCTACGAGCAGTACTTC,CASSPEGLATAHSYEQYF,TRBD2,TRBV12-3/TRBV12-4,TRBJ2-7,-
TGTGCCAGTAGGGCCCAACAGGGAGACTGCGAGCAGTACTTC,CASRAQQGDCEQYF,-,TRBV12-3/TRBV12-4,TRBJ2-7,-
TGCGCCAGCGGCTTGGTCGGACAGGGTGTTGGGGCCAACGTCCTGACTTTC,CASGLVGQGVGANVLTF,TRBD1,TRBV5-1,TRBJ2-6,-
TGTGACTGGAGTAAAGGGACAGCCCTAAACTATGGTTACACCTTC,CDWSKGTALNYGYTF,TRBD1,TRBV30,TRBJ1-2,once
TGTGCCAGCAGCTCAGGACTAGCGGGAGTCAATGAGCAGTTCTTC,CASSSGLAGVNEQFF,TRBD2,TRBV11-2,TRBJ2-1,-
TGCAGTGCTAAGCACTACAATGAGCAGTTCTTC,CSAKHYNEQFF,-,TRBV20-1,TRBJ2-1,few
TGCGCCAGCAGCTTGGAAGGAGTCCAAGGCTACACCTTC,CASSLEGVQGYTF,-,TRBV5-1,TRBJ1-2,-
TGTGCCAGCAGCTTTGCAGGATCGAACAGCGGGGAACTGTTTTTT,CASSFAGSNSGELFF,TRBD2,TRBV11-2,TRBJ2-2,-
TGTGCCAGCAGTTACGAGGTATTCTACGAGCAGTACTTC,CASSYEVFYEQYF,-,TRBV6-2/TRBV6-3,TRBJ2-7,few
TGTGCCAGCAGCTTACAATGTACAGGGGAAAACGAGCAGTACTTC,CASSLQCTGENEQYF,TRBD1,TRBV11-2,TRBJ2-7,once
TGCAGCGTTACAGGGGGGGCCTCCTACGAGCAGTACTTC,CSVTGGASYEQYF,-,TRBV29-1,TRBJ2-7,-
TGTGCCAGCAGTCCGTTCATGGGACTAGCGGGGCCAACGAGCACCGGGGAGCTGTTTTTT,CASSPFMGLAGPTSTGELFF,TRBD2,TRBV6-6,TRBJ2-2,-
TGTGCCAGCAGCTTACTAGCGGGAGGGCCAGATGAGCAGTTCTTC,CASSLLAGGPDEQFF,TRBD2,TRBV11-2,TRBJ2-1,-
TGTCTCAGCAGTTACGGGTGGGCCCTTGGAGGCATTCAGTACTTC,CLSSYGWALGGIQYF,-,TRBV6-2/TRBV6-3,TRBJ2-4,-
TGCGCCAGCAGTTACTCTCATTTGGGGACAGACTCCTACAATGAGCAGTTCTTC,CASSYSHLGTDSYNEQFF,TRBD1,TRBV6-6,TRBJ2-1,-
TGTGCCAGTACCGCGGACCAGAGCTATGGCTACACCTTC,CASTADQSYGYTF,-,TRBV19,TRBJ1-2,-
TGTACCATCGGGACACGTAACACTGAAGCTTTCTTT,CTIGTRNTEAFF,-,TRBV6-2/TRBV6-3,TRBJ1-1,-
TGTGCCAGTAGTGAAGCGAGGAGGACTTATGGCTACACCTTC,CASSEARRTYGYTF,-,TRBV6-2/TRBV6-3,TRBJ1-2,-
TGTGCCAGCGGGAGGGACAGACCCTACGAGCAGTACTTC,CASGRDRPYEQYF,-,TRBV6-1,TRBJ2-7,-
TGTGCCAACAGTTCGAGGACAGGAGGTATCAATCAGCCCCAGCATTTT,CANSSRTGGINQPQHF,TRBD1,TRBV12-3/TRBV12-4,TRBJ1-5,-
TGTGCCATCAGTCAGTCTAGGGAGCAGCCCCAGCACTTT,CAISQSREQPQHF,-,TRBV10-3,TRBJ1-5,-